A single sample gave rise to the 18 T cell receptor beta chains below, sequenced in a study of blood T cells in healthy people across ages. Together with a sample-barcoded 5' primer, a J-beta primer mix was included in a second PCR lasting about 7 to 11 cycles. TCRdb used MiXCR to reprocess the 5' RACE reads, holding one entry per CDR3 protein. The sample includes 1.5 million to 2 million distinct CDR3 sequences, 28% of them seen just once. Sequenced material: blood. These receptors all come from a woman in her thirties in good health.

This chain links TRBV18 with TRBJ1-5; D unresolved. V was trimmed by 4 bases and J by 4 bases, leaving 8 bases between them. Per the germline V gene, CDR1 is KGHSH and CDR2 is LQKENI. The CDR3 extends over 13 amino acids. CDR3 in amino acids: CASSRNANQPQHF. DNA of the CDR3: TGTGCCAGCTCACGAAACGCGAATCAGCCCCAGCATTTT.

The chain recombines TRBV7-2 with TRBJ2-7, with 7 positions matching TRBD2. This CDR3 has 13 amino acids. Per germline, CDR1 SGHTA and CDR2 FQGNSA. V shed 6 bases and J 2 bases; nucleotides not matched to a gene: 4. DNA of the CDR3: TGTGCCAGCAGACGGACTAGGCCCTACGAGCAGTACTTC. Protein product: CASRRTRPYEQYF.

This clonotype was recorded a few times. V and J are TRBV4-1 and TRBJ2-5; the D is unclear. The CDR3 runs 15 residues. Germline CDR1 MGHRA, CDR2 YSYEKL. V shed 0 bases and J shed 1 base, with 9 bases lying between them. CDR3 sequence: CASSQDNTVQETQYF. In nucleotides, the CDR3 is TGCGCCAGCAGCCAAGATAATACAGTCCAAGAGACCCAGTACTTC.

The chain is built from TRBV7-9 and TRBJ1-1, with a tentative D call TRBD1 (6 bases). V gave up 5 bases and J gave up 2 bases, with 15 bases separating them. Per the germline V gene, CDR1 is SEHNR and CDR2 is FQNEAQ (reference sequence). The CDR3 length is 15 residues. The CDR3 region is CASSLLGQTNTEAFF. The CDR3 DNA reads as TGTGCCAGCAGCCTATTGGGACAAACCAACACTGAAGCTTTCTTT.

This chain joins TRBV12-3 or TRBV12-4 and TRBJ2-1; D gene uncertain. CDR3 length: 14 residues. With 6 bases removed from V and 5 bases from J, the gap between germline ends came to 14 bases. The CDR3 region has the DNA TGTGCCAGCAGCCGATCTGGGTGGGACAATGAGCAGTTCTTC. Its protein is CASSRSGWDNEQFF.

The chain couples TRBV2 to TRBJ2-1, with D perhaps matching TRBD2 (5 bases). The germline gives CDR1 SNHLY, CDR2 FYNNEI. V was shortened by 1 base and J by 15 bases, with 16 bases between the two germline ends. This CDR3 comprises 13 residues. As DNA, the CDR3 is TGTGCCAGCAGTGAAGAGAGCGGAAGTCGTCTGTTCTTC. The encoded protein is CASSEESGSRLFF.

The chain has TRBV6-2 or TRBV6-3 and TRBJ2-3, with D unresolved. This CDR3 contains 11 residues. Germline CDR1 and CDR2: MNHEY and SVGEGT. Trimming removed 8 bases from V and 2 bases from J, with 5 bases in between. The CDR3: CASVPTDTQYF. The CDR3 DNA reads TGTGCCAGCGTCCCCACAGATACGCAGTATTTT.

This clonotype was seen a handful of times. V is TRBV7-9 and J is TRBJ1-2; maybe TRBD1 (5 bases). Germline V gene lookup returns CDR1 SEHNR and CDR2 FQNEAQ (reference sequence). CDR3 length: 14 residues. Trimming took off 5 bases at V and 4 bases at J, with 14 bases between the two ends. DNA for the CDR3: TGTGCCAGCAGCCCGCCGTGGGACGGCTATGGCTACACCTTC. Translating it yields CASSPPWDGYGYTF. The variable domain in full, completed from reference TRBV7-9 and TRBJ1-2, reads DTGVSQNPRHKITKRGQNVTFRCDPISEHNRLYWYRQTLGQGPEFLTYFQNEAQLEKSRLLSDRFSAERPKGSFSTLEIQRTEQGDSAMYLCASSPPWDGYGYTFGSGTRLTVV.

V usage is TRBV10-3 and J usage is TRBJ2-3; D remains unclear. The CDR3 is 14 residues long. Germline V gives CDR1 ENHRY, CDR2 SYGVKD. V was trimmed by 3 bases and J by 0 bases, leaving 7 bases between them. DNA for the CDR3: TGTGCCATCAGTGATTTGGCTAGCACAGATACGCAGTATTTT. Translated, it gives CAISDLASTDTQYF.

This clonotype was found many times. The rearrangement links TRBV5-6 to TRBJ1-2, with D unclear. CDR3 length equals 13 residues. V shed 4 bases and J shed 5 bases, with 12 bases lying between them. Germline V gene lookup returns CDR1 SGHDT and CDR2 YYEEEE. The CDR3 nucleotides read TGTGCCAGCAGCCCACCCTTAGAGTATGGCTACACCTTC. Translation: CASSPPLEYGYTF. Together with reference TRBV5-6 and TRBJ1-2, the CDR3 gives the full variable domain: DAGVTQSPTHLIKTRGQQVTLRCSPKSGHDTVSWYQQALGQGPQFIFQYYEEEERQRGNFPDRFSGHQFPNYSSELNVNALLLGDSALYLCASSPPLEYGYTFGSGTRLTVV.

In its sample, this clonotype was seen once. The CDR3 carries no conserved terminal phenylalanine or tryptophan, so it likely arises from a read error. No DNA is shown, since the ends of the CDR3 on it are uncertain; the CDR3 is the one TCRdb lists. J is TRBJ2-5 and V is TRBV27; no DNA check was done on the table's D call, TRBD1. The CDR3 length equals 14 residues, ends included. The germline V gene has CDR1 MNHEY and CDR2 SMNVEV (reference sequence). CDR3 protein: CASSGTARGYTFGS.

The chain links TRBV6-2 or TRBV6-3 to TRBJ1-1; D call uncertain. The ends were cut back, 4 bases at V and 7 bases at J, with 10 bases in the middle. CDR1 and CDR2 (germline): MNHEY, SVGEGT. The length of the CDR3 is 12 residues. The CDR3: CASSLTRLEAFF. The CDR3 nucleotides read TGTGCCAGCAGTTTGACCCGACTTGAAGCTTTCTTT.

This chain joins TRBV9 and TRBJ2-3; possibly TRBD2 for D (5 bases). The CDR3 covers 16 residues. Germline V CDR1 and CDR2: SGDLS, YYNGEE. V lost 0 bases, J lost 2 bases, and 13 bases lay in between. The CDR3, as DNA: TGTGCCAGCAGCGTAGCATGGAGGAAGAACACAGATACGCAGTATTTT. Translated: CASSVAWRKNTDTQYF.

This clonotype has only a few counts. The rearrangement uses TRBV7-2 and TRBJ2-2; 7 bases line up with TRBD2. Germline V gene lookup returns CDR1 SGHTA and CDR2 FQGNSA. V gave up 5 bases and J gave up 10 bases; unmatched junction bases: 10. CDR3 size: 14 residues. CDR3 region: CASSPPGLKVELFF. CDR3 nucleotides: TGTGCCAGCAGCCCTCCGGGACTAAAAGTGGAGCTGTTTTTT.

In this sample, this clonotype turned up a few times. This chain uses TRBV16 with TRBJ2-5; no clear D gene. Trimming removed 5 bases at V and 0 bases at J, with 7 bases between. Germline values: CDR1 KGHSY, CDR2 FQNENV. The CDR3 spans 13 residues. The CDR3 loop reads CASSYDYQETQYF. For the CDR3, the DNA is TGTGCCAGCAGCTACGACTACCAAGAGACCCAGTACTTC.

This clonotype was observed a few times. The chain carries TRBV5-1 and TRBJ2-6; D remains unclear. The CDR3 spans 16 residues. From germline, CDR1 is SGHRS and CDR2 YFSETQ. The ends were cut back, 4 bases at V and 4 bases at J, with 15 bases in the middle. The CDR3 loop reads CASSLPMGSGANVLTF. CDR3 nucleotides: TGCGCCAGCAGCCTACCTATGGGTTCCGGGGCCAACGTCCTGACTTTC.

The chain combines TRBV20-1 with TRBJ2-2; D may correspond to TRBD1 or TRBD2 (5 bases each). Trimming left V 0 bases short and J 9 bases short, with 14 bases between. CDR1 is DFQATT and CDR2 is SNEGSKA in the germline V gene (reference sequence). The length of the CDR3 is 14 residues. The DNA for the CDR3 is TGCAGTGCTAGAGATGGGACCCAACCGAGGGAGCTGTTTTTT. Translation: CSARDGTQPRELFF.

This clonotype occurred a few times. CDR3 DNA: TGTGCCAGCTCGAGGGGGGCTTTGGACTATGGCTACACCTTC. Its translation: CASSRGALDYGYTF. The rearrangement uses TRBV12-3 or TRBV12-4 and TRBJ1-2; D perhaps matches TRBD1 (6 bases). The ends were cut back, 8 bases at V and 3 bases at J, with 16 bases in the middle. The length of the CDR3 is 14 residues.